Described below is a single TCR beta chain sequence and its context. In the same sample, other DNA sequences code for this CDR3. V dropped 4 bases and J dropped 7; count of bases not matched to a gene: 4. The germline V gene encodes CDR1 SGHRS and CDR2 YFSETQ. CDR3 size: 15 residues. The sample comes from a study of blood T cell repertoires in COVID-19. In the study overall: Some COVID-19 samples were acute and others convalescent; all came from the United States, Italy and Spain. The analysed material was cDNA or gDNA that came from T cells, B-cell-depleted T cells, or PBMCs.

Original analysis: The authors estimated nucleated cell counts from reference gene primer amplification. TCRdb's table, derived via immunoSEQ multiplex PCR, lists solely in-frame clones and lacks some. V and J calls plus clone size are reproduced from that table; the DNA served to infer D and trimming. The sample carries about 210,000 clones, 65% to 85% recorded once. This chain connects TRBV5-1 to TRBJ2-1; TRBD2 aligns across 14 bases. This clonotype was obtained from a man aged 45 to 65 with active or convalescent COVID-19. Source material: peripheral blood. The CDR3 sequence: CASSLGLAGVNEQFF. The CDR3 nucleotides read TGCGCCAGCAGCCTGGGACTAGCGGGAGTTAATGAGCAGTTCTTC.